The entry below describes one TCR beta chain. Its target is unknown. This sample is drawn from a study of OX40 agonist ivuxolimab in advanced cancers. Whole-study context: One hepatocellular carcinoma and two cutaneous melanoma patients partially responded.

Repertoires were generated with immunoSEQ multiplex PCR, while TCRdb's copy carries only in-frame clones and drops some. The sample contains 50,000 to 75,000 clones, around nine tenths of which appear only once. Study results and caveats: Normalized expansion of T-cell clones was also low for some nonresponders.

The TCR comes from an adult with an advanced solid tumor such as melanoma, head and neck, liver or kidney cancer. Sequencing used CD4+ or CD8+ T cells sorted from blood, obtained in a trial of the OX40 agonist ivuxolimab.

In DNA form, the CDR3 reads TGTGCCAGCAGTTTATTGTGGGATCTAGTTAGACCTTCGCGGGGAAATTCACCCCTCCACTTT. It codes for CASSLLWDLVRPSRGNSPLHF. The rearrangement joins TRBV28 to TRBJ1-6; D is undetermined. The V and J ends lost 1 base and 7 bases respectively, with 29 bases between them. CDR1 is MDHEN, CDR2 SYDVKM, per germline. The CDR3 is 21 amino acids.